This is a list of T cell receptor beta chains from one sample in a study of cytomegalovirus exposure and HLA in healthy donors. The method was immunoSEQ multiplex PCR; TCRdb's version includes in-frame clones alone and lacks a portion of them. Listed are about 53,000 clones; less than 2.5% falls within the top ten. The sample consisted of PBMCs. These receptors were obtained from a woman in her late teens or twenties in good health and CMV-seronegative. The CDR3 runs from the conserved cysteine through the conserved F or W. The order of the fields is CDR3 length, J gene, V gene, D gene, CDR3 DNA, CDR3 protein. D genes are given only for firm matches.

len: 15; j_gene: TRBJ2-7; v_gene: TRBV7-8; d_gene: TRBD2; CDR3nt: TGTGCCAGCAGCTTACGGGCTAGCGGCGCATACGAGCAGTACTTC; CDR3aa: CASSLRASGAYEQYF
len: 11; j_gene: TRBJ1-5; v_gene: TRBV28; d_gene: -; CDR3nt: TGTGCCAGCAGTTTTCGTCAGCCCCAGCATTTT; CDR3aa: CASSFRQPQHF
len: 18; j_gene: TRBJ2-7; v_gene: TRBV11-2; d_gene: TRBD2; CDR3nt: TGTGCCAGCAGTTTACGGACTAGCGGGGGAGGAATCGCCTACGAGCAGTACTTC; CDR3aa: CASSLRTSGGGIAYEQYF
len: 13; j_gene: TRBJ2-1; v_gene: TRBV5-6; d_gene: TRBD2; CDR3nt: TGTGCCAGCAGCAGCGGGAGTGGGAATGAGCAGTTCTTC; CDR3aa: CASSSGSGNEQFF
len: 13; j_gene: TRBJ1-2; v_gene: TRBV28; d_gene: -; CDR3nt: TGTGCCAGCAGAGCCAACAGGGTTAGTGGCTACACCTTC; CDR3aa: CASRANRVSGYTF
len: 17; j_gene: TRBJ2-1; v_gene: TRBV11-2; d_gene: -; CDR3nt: TGTGCCAGCAGCTTTTACCCGGACAGTTTTTCCAACAATGAGCAGTTCTTC; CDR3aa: CASSFYPDSFSNNEQFF
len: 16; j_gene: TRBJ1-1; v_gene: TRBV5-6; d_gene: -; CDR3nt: TGTGCCAGCAGTACGTTGCCGGAGGAGGGCGGAACTGAAGCTTTCTTT; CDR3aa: CASSTLPEEGGTEAFF
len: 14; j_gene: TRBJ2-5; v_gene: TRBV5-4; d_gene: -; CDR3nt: TGTGCCAGCAGCTTGGGGTTCAGCCAAGAGACCCAGTACTTC; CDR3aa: CASSLGFSQETQYF
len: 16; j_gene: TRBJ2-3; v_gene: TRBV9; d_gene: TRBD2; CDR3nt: TGTGCCAGCAGCTTTCGGACTAGCGGGGGCACAGATACGCAGTATTTT; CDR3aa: CASSFRTSGGTDTQYF
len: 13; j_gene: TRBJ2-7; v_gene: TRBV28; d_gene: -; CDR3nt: TGTGCCAGCAGTTTAGGGCCTGCTCGTGAGCAGTACTTC; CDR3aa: CASSLGPAREQYF
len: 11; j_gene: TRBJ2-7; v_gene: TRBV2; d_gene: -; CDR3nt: TGTGCCAGCAGCCCTTCCTACGAGCAGTACTTC; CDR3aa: CASSPSYEQYF
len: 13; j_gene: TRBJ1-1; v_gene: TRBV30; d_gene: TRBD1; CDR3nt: TGTGCCGGGCTTCGGGACAGGGTCACTGAAGCTTTCTTT; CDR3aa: CAGLRDRVTEAFF
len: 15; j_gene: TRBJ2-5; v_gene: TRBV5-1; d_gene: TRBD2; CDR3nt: TGCGCCAGCAGCCTAGGGACTAGCGGGGAAGAGACCCAGTACTTC; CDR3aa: CASSLGTSGEETQYF
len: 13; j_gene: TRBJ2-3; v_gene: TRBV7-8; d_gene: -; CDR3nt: TGTGCCAGCAACATACTGGGGGCTGATACGCAGTATTTT; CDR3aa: CASNILGADTQYF
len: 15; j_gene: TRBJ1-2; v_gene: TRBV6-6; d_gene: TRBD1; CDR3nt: TGTGCCAGCAGTTACGGGTATTGGGACAGGGACGGCTACACCTTC; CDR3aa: CASSYGYWDRDGYTF
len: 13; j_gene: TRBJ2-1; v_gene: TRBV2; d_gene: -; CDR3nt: TGTGCCAGCAGTGTGGGCTCCCCCCTCGAGCAGTTCTTC; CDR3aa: CASSVGSPLEQFF
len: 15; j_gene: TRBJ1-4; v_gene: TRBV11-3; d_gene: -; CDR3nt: TGTGCCAGCAGCGCCTGGACAGAGGGAAATGAAAAACTGTTTTTT; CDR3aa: CASSAWTEGNEKLFF
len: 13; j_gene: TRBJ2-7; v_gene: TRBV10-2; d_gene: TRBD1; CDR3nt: TGCGCCAGCAGATCCGGGACAGACTACGAGCAGTACTTC; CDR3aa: CASRSGTDYEQYF
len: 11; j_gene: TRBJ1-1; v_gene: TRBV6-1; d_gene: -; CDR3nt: TGTGCCAGCACTCGCAGGGCTCAAGCTTTCTTT; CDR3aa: CASTRRAQAFF
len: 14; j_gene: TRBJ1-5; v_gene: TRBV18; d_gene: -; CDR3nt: TGTGCCAGCTCCGCCTGGGGCGTAGGGCAGCCCCAGCATTTT; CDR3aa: CASSAWGVGQPQHF
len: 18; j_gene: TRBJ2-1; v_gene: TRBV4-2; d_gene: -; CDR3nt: TGTGCCAGCAGTCGCGACAGGCCCGCTGGCCGGTTTAACAATGAGCAGTTCTTC; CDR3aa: CASSRDRPAGRFNNEQFF
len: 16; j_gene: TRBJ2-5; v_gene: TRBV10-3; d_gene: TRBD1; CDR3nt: TGTGCCATCAGTGCGCCCGGACAGGGGGCTGTAGAGACCCAGTACTTC; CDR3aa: CAISAPGQGAVETQYF
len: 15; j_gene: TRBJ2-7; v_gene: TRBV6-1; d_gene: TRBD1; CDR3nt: TGTGCCAGCAGTGAAGCGGGGACAGGGAGTTACGAGCAGTACTTC; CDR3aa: CASSEAGTGSYEQYF
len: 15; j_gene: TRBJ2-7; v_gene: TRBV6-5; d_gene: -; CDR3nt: TGTGCCAGCAGTTACATGGAGTCAAGCTCCTACGAGCAGTACTTC; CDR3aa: CASSYMESSSYEQYF
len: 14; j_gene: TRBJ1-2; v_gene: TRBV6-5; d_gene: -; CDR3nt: TGTGCCAGCAAATCCGGGGGGGGAGCCTATGGCTACACCTTC; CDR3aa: CASKSGGGAYGYTF
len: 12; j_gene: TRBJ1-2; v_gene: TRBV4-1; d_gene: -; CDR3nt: TGCGCCAGCAGCCAAGTAGGCGGCGCTGACACCTTC; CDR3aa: CASSQVGGADTF
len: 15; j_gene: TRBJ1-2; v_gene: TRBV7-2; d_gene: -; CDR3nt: TGTGCCAGCAGCCCCCTTGCTAATGGGGCCTATGGCTACACCTTC; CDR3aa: CASSPLANGAYGYTF
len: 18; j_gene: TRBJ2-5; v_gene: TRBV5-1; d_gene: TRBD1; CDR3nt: TGCGCCAGCAGCCGGACAGGGGGCAGGGTGGGTTCACAGGAGACCCAGTACTTC; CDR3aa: CASSRTGGRVGSQETQYF
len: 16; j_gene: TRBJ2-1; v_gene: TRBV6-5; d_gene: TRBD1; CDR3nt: TGTGCCAGCAGTTACCTACAGGGGGCGGACGGCAATGAGCAGTTCTTC; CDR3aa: CASSYLQGADGNEQFF
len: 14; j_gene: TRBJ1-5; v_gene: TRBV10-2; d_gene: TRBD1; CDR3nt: TGCGCCAGCAGTGATCGGACAGGGTCCCAGCCCCAGCATTTT; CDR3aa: CASSDRTGSQPQHF
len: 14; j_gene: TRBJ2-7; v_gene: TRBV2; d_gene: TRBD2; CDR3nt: TGTGCCAGCAGCCGGACTAGTCCTTTTTACGAGCAGTACTTC; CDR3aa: CASSRTSPFYEQYF
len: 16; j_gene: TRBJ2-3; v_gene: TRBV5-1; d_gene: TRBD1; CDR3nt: TGCGCCAGCAGTAAGATGCGACAGGGTGGGGGAGATACGCAGTATTTT; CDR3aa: CASSKMRQGGGDTQYF
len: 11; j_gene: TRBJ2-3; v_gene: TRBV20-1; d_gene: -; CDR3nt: TGCAGTGCCAAAAGCACAGATACGCAGTATTTT; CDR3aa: CSAKSTDTQYF
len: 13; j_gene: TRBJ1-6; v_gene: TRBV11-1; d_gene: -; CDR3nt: TGTGCCAGCAGCTTTAGTCGTAATTCACCCCTCCACTTT; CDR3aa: CASSFSRNSPLHF
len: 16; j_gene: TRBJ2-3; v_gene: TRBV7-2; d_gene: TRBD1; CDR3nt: TGTGCCAGCAGCCGCCGGCACAGGGGGGGCACAGATACGCAGTATTTT; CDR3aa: CASSRRHRGGTDTQYF
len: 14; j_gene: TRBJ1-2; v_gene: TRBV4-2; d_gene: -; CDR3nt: TGTGCCAGCAGCCAAGTAGAACTGAACTATGGCTACACCTTC; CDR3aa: CASSQVELNYGYTF
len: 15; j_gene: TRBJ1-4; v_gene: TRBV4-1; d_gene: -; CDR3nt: TGCGCCAGCAGCCAAGACCGAGGAAATGGAGAAAAACTGTTTTTT; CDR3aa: CASSQDRGNGEKLFF
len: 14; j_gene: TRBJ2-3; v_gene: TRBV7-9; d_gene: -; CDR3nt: TGTGCCAGCCGACCGCGCCTTGGAGAAGATACGCAGTATTTT; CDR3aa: CASRPRLGEDTQYF
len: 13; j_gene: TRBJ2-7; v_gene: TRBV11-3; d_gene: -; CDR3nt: TGTGCCAGCAGCTTAGACAGCTCCTACGAGCAGTACTTC; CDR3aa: CASSLDSSYEQYF
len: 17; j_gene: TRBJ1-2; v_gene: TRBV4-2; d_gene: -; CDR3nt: TGTGCCAGCAGCCAAGTAGCGTCGGACGAACGAGGAAGTGGCTACACCTTC; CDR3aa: CASSQVASDERGSGYTF
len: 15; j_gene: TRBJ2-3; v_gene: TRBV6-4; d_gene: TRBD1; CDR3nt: TGTGCCAGCAGTGACTCGGCAGGGGGCGCAGATACGCAGTATTTT; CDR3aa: CASSDSAGGADTQYF
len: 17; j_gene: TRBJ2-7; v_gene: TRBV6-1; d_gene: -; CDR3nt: TGTGCCAGCAGTGAATGGGGGCCGGGGAGAAGCTCCTACGAGCAGTACTTC; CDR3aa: CASSEWGPGRSSYEQYF
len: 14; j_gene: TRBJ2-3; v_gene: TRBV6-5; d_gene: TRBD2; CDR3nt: TGTGCCAGCAGTCGACTAGCGGGCACAGATACGCAGTATTTT; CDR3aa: CASSRLAGTDTQYF
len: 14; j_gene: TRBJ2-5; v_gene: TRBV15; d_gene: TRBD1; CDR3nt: TGTGCCACCAGCAGCTGGGGACAGCAAGAGACCCAGTACTTC; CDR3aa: CATSSWGQQETQYF
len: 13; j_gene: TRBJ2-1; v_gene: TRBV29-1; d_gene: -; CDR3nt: TGCAGCGCCCGCGGGGCCTCCGACAATGAGCAGTTCTTC; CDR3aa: CSARGASDNEQFF
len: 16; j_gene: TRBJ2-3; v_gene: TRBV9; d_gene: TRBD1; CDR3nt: TGTGCCAGCAGCGTAGGTCTAGGACAGGGCTCAGATACGCAGTATTTT; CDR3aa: CASSVGLGQGSDTQYF
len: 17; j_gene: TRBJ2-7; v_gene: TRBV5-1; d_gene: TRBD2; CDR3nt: TGCGCCAGCAGCCCACCTCCTAGCGGGCCGAGCTCCTACGAGCAGTACTTC; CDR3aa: CASSPPPSGPSSYEQYF